Listed below are T cell receptor beta chains from one sample, sequenced in a study of response to subunit inactivated influenza vaccine. From the RT-PCR reads, TCRdb called clonotypes with MiXCR, one entry per CDR3 protein. The table has fewer than 600,000 distinct CDR3 sequences, roughly 7.9% seen once. Sample: PBMCs from blood, taken about 23 months after vaccination. These receptors all stem from a man aged 50-75 years who received an inactivated influenza vaccine. Both conserved end residues are part of each CDR3. Each record gives: J gene, clone size, D gene, V gene, CDR3 length, CDR3 DNA, CDR3 protein. A D gene is named only where the DNA matches it firmly. A row's size may be missing; if present it is once, few, many or a size class.

TRBJ1-4 many TRBD1 TRBV5-1 16 TGCGCCAGCAGCTTGGAAAGACAGGGGGCAGGTGAAAAACTGTTTTTT CASSLERQGAGEKLFF
TRBJ1-2 NA NA TRBV9 14 TGTGCCAGCAGCGTAGAGGGGAAAGCGCAAGGCTACACCTTC CASSVEGKAQGYTF
TRBJ2-3 few NA TRBV30 14 TGTGCCTGGAGTCTGGGGTCCACCACAGATACGCAGTATTTT CAWSLGSTTDTQYF
TRBJ2-5 NA NA TRBV20-1 13 TGCAGTGCTAGCTGGACAGACCAAGAGACCCAGCACTTC CSASWTDQETQHF
TRBJ1-6 many TRBD1 TRBV20-1 15 TGCAGTGCTAGGGTATCCGGGACAGATAATTCACCCCTCCACTTT CSARVSGTDNSPLHF
TRBJ1-5 NA TRBD1 TRBV6-1 15 TGTGCCAGCAGGAGGGGACAGGGGAGCAATCAGCCCCAGCATTTT CASRRGQGSNQPQHF
TRBJ2-3 NA NA TRBV11-3 14 TGTGCCAGCAGCCAGCGGGCCAGCACAGATACGCAGTATTTT CASSQRASTDTQYF
TRBJ2-2 many NA TRBV20-1 14 TGCAGTGCTAGTACACTAGCGAACACCGGGGAGCTGTTTTTT CSASTLANTGELFF
TRBJ2-1 many NA TRBV5-1 15 TGCGCCAGCAGCTCTGTAACGCGGGCCTACAATGAGCAGTTCTTC CASSSVTRAYNEQFF
TRBJ2-3 NA NA TRBV5-4 17 TGTGCCAGCAGCACCGACCTACTAGCCAAGGGCGCAGATACGCAGTATTTT CASSTDLLAKGADTQYF
TRBJ2-2 many TRBD1 TRBV27 17 TGTGCCAGCAGTTTTTTACAGACAGGGGGTTGGACCGGGGAGCTGTTTTTT CASSFLQTGGWTGELFF
TRBJ1-1 NA NA TRBV7-2 16 TGTGCCAGCAGCTTATTCGGGGGGGGCGCAGGCACTGAAGCTTTCTTT CASSLFGGGAGTEAFF
TRBJ2-5 NA NA TRBV5-6 16 TGTGCCAGCAGCTCCGCCGGACAGCGAATCCAAGAGACCCAGTACTTC CASSSAGQRIQETQYF
TRBJ1-1 NA TRBD1 TRBV10-2 13 TGCGCCAGCAGTGCCCAGGGGGCGACTGAAGCTTTCTTT CASSAQGATEAFF
TRBJ2-5 NA NA TRBV18 16 TGTGCCAGCTCACCAGATCCTCTCTTAATCCAGGAGACCCAGTACTTC CASSPDPLLIQETQYF
TRBJ2-7 few TRBD2 TRBV5-1 15 TGCGCCAGCAGCAAGAGAGCGGGACCCGGATACGAGCAGTACTTC CASSKRAGPGYEQYF
TRBJ2-7 few NA TRBV6-5 13 TGTGCCAGCAGTTACTCGTGGGGATACGAGCAGTACTTC CASSYSWGYEQYF
TRBJ2-4 few NA TRBV20-1 15 TGCAGTGCTAGAGATGCGGAGATGGCCAAAAACATTCAGTACTTC CSARDAEMAKNIQYF
TRBJ1-3 NA NA TRBV4-3 16 TGCGCCAGCAGCCAAGATCCCCCGCGCTCTGGAAACACCATATATTTT CASSQDPPRSGNTIYF
TRBJ1-2 NA NA TRBV12-3/TRBV12-4 13 TGTGCCAGCAGTACCGGGACGTATTCCGGCTACACCTTC CASSTGTYSGYTF
TRBJ1-1 NA TRBD1 TRBV7-9 14 TGTGCCAGCAGCGCAGGACAGGTATATACTGAAGCTTTCTTT CASSAGQVYTEAFF
TRBJ2-7 NA NA TRBV18 16 TGTGCCAGCTCAACAACTTATACACAGGGTTTCGACGAGCAGTACTTC CASSTTYTQGFDEQYF
TRBJ2-3 NA NA TRBV27 13 TGTGCCAGCAGAACCCGGGCTTCAGATACGCAGTATTTT CASRTRASDTQYF
TRBJ2-5 many TRBD1 TRBV18 13 TGTGCCAGCTCACGGGACAGGCAAGAGACCCAGTACTTC CASSRDRQETQYF
TRBJ2-5 few TRBD2 TRBV20-1 15 TGCAGTGCTAGTCGGGTAGCGGGAGTGGGGGAGACCCAGTACTTC CSASRVAGVGETQYF
TRBJ1-2 few TRBD1 TRBV2 16 TGTGCCAGCAGAGCGAGACAGGGGATTGCTAACTATGGCTACACCTTC CASRARQGIANYGYTF
TRBJ2-3 NA NA TRBV15 17 TGTGCCACCAGCAGAGGCCCCCTCGCGGGGGCGGCAGATACGCAGTATTTT CATSRGPLAGAADTQYF
TRBJ2-7 NA NA TRBV28 14 TGTGCCAGCAGGGCAGTACAATACTCCTACGAGCAGTACTTC CASRAVQYSYEQYF
TRBJ2-5 few NA TRBV7-8 17 TGTGCCAGCAGCCAGAGTGGGTTGGGGGCGGTCAAAGAGACCCAGTACTTC CASSQSGLGAVKETQYF
TRBJ2-5 many NA TRBV7-7 13 TGTGCTAGCAGCTTCAGCGAAGGAAAGACCCAGTACTTC CASSFSEGKTQYF
TRBJ2-1 many NA TRBV20-1 10 TGCAGTGCAAGAAAGGATGAGCAGTTCTTC CSARKDEQFF
TRBJ2-3 NA NA TRBV11-2 13 TGTGCCAGCATGAGGGTAGGAGTAGATACGCAGTATTTT CASMRVGVDTQYF
TRBJ2-3 few TRBD2 TRBV7-2 15 TGTGCCAGCAGCCTGTCTAGCGGTTTCACAGATACGCAGTATTTT CASSLSSGFTDTQYF
TRBJ2-2 NA NA TRBV12-3/TRBV12-4 16 TGTGCCAGCAGTTTAATCGGGCAGGGGTTTGCCGGGGAGCTGTTTTTT CASSLIGQGFAGELFF
TRBJ2-2 many NA TRBV10-3 16 TGTGCCATCAGTGGCCCCGTGCGGCAGAGCACCGGGGAGCTGTTTTTT CAISGPVRQSTGELFF
TRBJ1-6 NA NA TRBV2 15 TGTGCCAGCAAAGCCCAGAGGGGGAATAATTCACCCCTCCACTTT CASKAQRGNNSPLHF
TRBJ2-2 many NA TRBV6-1 14 TGTGCCAGCAGTCGCTTGGTAGGGACCGGGGAGCTGTTTTTT CASSRLVGTGELFF
TRBJ2-2 many NA TRBV6-1 15 TGTGCCAGCACGCAGACCAGGGGCTATACCGGGGAGCTGTTTTTT CASTQTRGYTGELFF
TRBJ1-3 NA NA TRBV5-1 16 TGCGCCAGCAGCTTGGGACCGAAGAGCTCTGGAAACACCATATATTTT CASSLGPKSSGNTIYF
TRBJ2-7 NA NA TRBV9 12 TGTGCCAGCAGCGTTTCCCTCGGCGAGCAGTACTTC CASSVSLGEQYF
TRBJ1-3 many NA TRBV29-1 12 TGCAGCGTTGCTCTCCAGGGGAACACCATATATTTT CSVALQGNTIYF
TRBJ1-1 few NA TRBV20-1 14 TGCAGTGCTAGAGATGGGGCAGTGAACACTGAAGCTTTCTTT CSARDGAVNTEAFF
TRBJ2-2 many TRBD2 TRBV11-2 15 TGTGCCAGCAGCTCCCGACTAGCTGGGACCGGGGAGCTGTTTTTT CASSSRLAGTGELFF